Below, 20 T cell receptor beta chains from the same sample are listed, as sequenced in a study of T cells in Graves' hyperthyroidism and ophthalmopathy. TCR beta CDR3 sequences were amplified from RNA transcripts. Carried out on the TCR CDR3, a first-round RT-PCR used the HTBI primer set. TCRdb reprocessed the multiplex PCR reads via MiXCR and lists one record per CDR3 protein. The sample shows 550,000 to 600,000 distinct CDR3 sequences, 14% of them seen only once. The specimen sequenced was blood. These receptor sequences come from a woman aged 18 to 35 with Graves' ophthalmopathy.

This clonotype showed up many times. This chain links TRBV12-3 or TRBV12-4 with TRBJ2-1; TRBD2 aligns across 10 bases. Unmatched junction bases numbered 7, after V lost 7 bases and J lost 4 bases. The CDR3 consists of 15 residues. CDR3 sequence (DNA): TGTGCCAGCACCCCTAGCGGGAGAGTGTACAATGAGCAGTTCTTC. It translates to CASTPSGRVYNEQFF.

This clonotype was recorded at least ten times. The rearrangement joins TRBV28 to TRBJ2-7, with 9 nucleotides matching TRBD1. This CDR3 is 15 amino acids long. Germline CDR1 reads MDHEN; CDR2 reads SYDVKM. J was trimmed by 4 bases and V by 6 bases; bases with no gene match: 10. The chain's CDR3 is CASRLETGQGYEQYF. The DNA of the CDR3 is TGTGCCAGCAGACTGGAGACGGGACAGGGATACGAGCAGTACTTC. Together with reference TRBV28 and TRBJ2-7, the CDR3 gives the full variable domain: DVKVTQSSRYLVKRTGEKVFLECVQDMDHENMFWYRQDPGLGLRLIYFSYDVKMKEKGDIPEGYSVSREKKERFSLILESASTNQTSMYLCASRLETGQGYEQYFGPGTRLTVT.

Only a few counts were recorded for this clonotype. This chain links TRBV7-9 with TRBJ1-4, with D possibly matching TRBD1 (6 bases). V was trimmed by 7 bases and J by 12 bases, leaving 18 bases between them. The CDR3 is made up of 13 amino acids. Germline-derived CDR1 and CDR2 are SEHNR and FQNEAQ (reference sequence). The CDR3 nucleotides read TGTGCCAGCACCGGCGACAGGTATGCGGAACTGTTTTTT. Its translation is CASTGDRYAELFF.

This clonotype has a count of ten or more. The V call is TRBV7-9, the J call TRBJ2-5; the D gene is possibly TRBD1 (5 bases). The CDR3 is 14 residues long. Germline V gene sequence: CDR1 SEHNR, CDR2 FQNEAQ (reference sequence). Between the trimmed V and J ends, which lost 4 bases and 2 bases, there was a span of 11 bases. The chain's CDR3 is CASSSSGIQETQYF. In DNA form, the CDR3 reads TGTGCCAGCAGCTCATCAGGGATACAAGAGACCCAGTACTTC.

This clonotype was observed at least ten times. The J gene is TRBJ2-1, the V gene TRBV27; 8 bases line up with TRBD1. In germline, CDR1 is MNHEY, CDR2 SMNVEV (reference sequence). The CDR3 is made up of 16 amino acids. The ends lost 2 bases at V and 2 bases at J; junction bases unmatched: 5. CDR3 in amino acids: CASSLQDRVTYNEQFF. The CDR3 DNA sequence: TGTGCCAGCAGTTTACAGGACAGGGTAACCTACAATGAGCAGTTCTTC.

This clonotype showed up many times. The chain combines TRBV20-1 with TRBJ2-7; no clear D gene. Trimming left V 7 bases short and J 0 bases short, with 19 bases between. The CDR3 length is 15 residues. Germline V lookup: CDR1 DFQATT, CDR2 SNEGSKA (reference sequence). The chain's CDR3 is CSVRPRRFLSYEQYF. DNA of the CDR3: TGCAGTGTTCGCCCCCGGCGTTTCCTCTCCTACGAGCAGTACTTC.

The chain combines TRBV9 with TRBJ1-3; D is ambiguous. The CDR3 loop spans 16 amino acids. CDR1 SGDLS and CDR2 YYNGEE come from the germline V gene. Trimming took 1 base from V and 0 from J, leaving 11 bases between them. CDR3: CASSVYSSFSGNTIYF. In nucleotides, the CDR3 is TGTGCCAGCAGCGTATACAGTTCGTTCTCTGGAAACACCATATATTTT.

The genes are TRBV2 and TRBJ2-3, with unresolved D. CDR1 SNHLY and CDR2 FYNNEI come from the germline V gene. Trimming took 4 bases from V and 6 from J, leaving 11 bases between them. The CDR3 has 13 amino acids. CDR3 sequence (DNA): TGTGCCAGCAGTGCAGCCCCCACGGATACGCAGTATTTT. Protein: CASSAAPTDTQYF.

This clonotype was detected many times. The V call is TRBV12-3 or TRBV12-4, the J call TRBJ2-5, with 9 bases aligning to TRBD1. The CDR3 totals 13 residues. The J segment lost 6 bases and the V segment lost 5 bases, leaving 4 bases of the junction unmatched. CDR3 region: CASSPGQGKTQYF. In nucleotides, the CDR3 is TGTGCCAGCAGTCCCGGACAGGGGAAGACCCAGTACTTC.

This clonotype was detected ten times or more. This rearrangement joins TRBV12-3 or TRBV12-4 to TRBJ1-1; perhaps TRBD1 as D (6 bases). V dropped 5 bases and J dropped 5 bases, with 18 bases sitting between them. This CDR3 comprises 15 residues. DNA for the CDR3: TGTGCCAGCAGTCCGTACCTAGGGGGTGCAACTGAAGCTTTCTTT. Residues: CASSPYLGGATEAFF.

This clonotype was observed many times. This chain's CDR3 is CASSQVGGTVRNTEAFF. The CDR3 region has the DNA TGCGCCAGCAGCCAAGTTGGGGGGACGGTTCGGAACACTGAAGCTTTCTTT. The chain carries TRBV4-1 and TRBJ1-1, with D tentatively TRBD1 (5 bases). The CDR3 runs to 17 residues. Germline assignment: CDR1 MGHRA and CDR2 YSYEKL. V gave up 1 base and J gave up 1 base, with 16 bases separating them.

This clonotype has at least ten counts. The chain recombines TRBV12-3 or TRBV12-4 with TRBJ2-7, with TRBD1 matching 10 bases. The trim removed 3 bases at V and 5 bases at J, leaving 13 bases unmatched. CDR3 length equals 17 residues. CDR3 sequence: CASSFATGGGNRDEQYF. The CDR3 nucleotides are TGTGCCAGCAGTTTCGCGACAGGGGGCGGTAACCGGGACGAGCAGTACTTC.

This clonotype was seen many times. The chain combines TRBV20-1 with TRBJ2-1; tentatively, D is TRBD1 or TRBD2 (5 bases each). V was shortened by 0 bases and J by 1 base, with 22 bases between the two germline ends. The V gene's germline CDR1 is DFQATT and CDR2 SNEGSKA (reference sequence). CDR3 length: 19 residues. The CDR3: CSAREGRDLSPESYNEQFF. CDR3 in DNA: TGCAGTGCTAGAGAAGGCCGGGACCTATCGCCGGAGTCCTACAATGAGCAGTTCTTC.

The chain uses TRBV7-3 and TRBJ1-2, with 9 bases that match TRBD1. The germline V gene has CDR1 SGHTA and CDR2 FQGTGA. The CDR3 length is 13 residues. J was trimmed by 8 bases and V by 4 bases; bases with no gene match: 5. The CDR3 DNA is TGTGCCAGCAGCTCCGGGACAGGGAGGGGCTACACCTTC. Encoded protein: CASSSGTGRGYTF.

This clonotype was observed at least ten times. The chain is built from TRBV28 and TRBJ2-1, with 7 bases lining up with TRBD1. J was trimmed by 4 bases and V by 9 bases; bases with no gene match: 12. The CDR3 has 15 amino acids. CDR1 is MDHEN and CDR2 is SYDVKM in the germline V gene. The DNA of the CDR3 is TGTGCCAGTGACCTGGGACAGAGCTATTACAATGAGCAGTTCTTC. Amino acids: CASDLGQSYYNEQFF.

V is TRBV6-2 or TRBV6-3 and J is TRBJ2-7, with 9 bases identical to TRBD1. The CDR3 is made up of 14 amino acids. J lost 3 bases, V lost 5 bases, and 5 bases had no gene match. Germline values: CDR1 MNHEY, CDR2 SVGEGT. The CDR3 DNA is TGTGCCAGCAGTCCAGCGGGACAGGGCTACGAGCAGTACTTC. The encoded protein is CASSPAGQGYEQYF.

This clonotype was recorded many times. The J gene is TRBJ2-3, the V gene TRBV3-1; TRBD2 is a possible D gene (6 bases). The germline V and J ends were trimmed by 5 bases and 0 bases, with 12 bases remaining between them. The CDR3 consists of 15 residues. Germline loops: CDR1 LGHDT, CDR2 YNNKEL (reference sequence). In DNA, the CDR3 is TGTGCCAGCAGCGCGGGACGCCAGAGCACAGATACGCAGTATTTT. It specifies CASSAGRQSTDTQYF.

This clonotype was observed a few times. The chain uses TRBV9 and TRBJ2-1, with 9 bases aligning to TRBD2. Germline lookup yields CDR1 SGDLS and CDR2 YYNGEE. The CDR3 length is 15 residues. The V segment lost 3 bases and the J segment 7 bases; nucleotides outside the gene matches: 8. The CDR3 DNA is TGTGCCAGCAGCGACAGCGGGAGCGGGGGGAATGAGCAGTTCTTC. Protein: CASSDSGSGGNEQFF.

This clonotype was counted at least ten times. This chain connects TRBV6-1 to TRBJ1-1; the D gene is possibly TRBD1 (6 bases). Germline values: CDR1 MNHNS, CDR2 SASEGT. Trimming removed 5 bases from V and 4 bases from J, with 14 bases in between. The CDR3 contains 14 residues. Here the CDR3 reads CASSSPGATTEAFF. The CDR3 DNA follows: TGTGCCAGCAGTAGCCCGGGGGCGACCACTGAAGCTTTCTTT.

This clonotype was recorded at least ten times. V gene TRBV24-1 combines with J gene TRBJ1-2; 10 nucleotides agree with TRBD1. The germline CDR1 and CDR2 sequences are KGHDR and SFDVKD. The CDR3 contains 16 residues. The V gene end was trimmed by 4 bases and the J gene end by 2 bases; junction bases not matched to a gene: 6. CDR3 protein: CATSEAGTGANYGYTF. The CDR3 region has the DNA TGTGCCACCAGTGAAGCCGGGACAGGGGCGAACTATGGCTACACCTTC.